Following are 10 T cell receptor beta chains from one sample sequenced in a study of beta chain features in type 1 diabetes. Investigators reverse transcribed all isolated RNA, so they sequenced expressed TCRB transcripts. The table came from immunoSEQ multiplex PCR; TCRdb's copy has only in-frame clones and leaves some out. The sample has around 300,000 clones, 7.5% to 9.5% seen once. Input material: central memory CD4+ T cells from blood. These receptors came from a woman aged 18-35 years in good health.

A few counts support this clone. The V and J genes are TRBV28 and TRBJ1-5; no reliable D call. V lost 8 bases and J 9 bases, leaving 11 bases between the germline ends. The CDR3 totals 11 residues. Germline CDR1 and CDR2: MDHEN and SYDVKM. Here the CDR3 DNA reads TGTGCCAGCGGCTTCTTCGCGCCCCAGCATTTT. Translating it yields CASGFFAPQHF.

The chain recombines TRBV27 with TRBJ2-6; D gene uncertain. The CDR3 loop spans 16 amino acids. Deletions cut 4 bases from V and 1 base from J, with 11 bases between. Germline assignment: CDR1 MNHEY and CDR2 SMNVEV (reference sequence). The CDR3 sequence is CASSSAWLSGANVLTF. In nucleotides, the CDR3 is TGTGCCAGCAGTTCTGCCTGGCTGTCTGGGGCCAACGTCCTGACTTTC. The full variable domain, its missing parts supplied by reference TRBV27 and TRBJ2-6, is EAQVTQNPRYLITVTGKKLTVTCSQNMNHEYMSWYRQDPGLGLRQIYYSMNVEVTDKGDVPEGYKVSRKEKRNFPLILESPSPNQTSLYFCASSSAWLSGANVLTFGAGSRLTVL.

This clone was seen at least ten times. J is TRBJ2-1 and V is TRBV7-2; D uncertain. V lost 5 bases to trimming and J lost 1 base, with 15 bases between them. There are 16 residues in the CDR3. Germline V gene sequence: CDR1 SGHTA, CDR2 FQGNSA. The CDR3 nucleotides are TGTGCCAGCAGCCGGGCCCCAGCGATATCCTACAATGAGCAGTTCTTC. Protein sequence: CASSRAPAISYNEQFF.

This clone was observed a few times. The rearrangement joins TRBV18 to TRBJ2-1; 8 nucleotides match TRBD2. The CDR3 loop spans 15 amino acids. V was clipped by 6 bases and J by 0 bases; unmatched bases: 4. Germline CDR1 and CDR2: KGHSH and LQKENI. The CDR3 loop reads CASSLSGGSYNEQFF. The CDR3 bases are TGTGCCAGCTCCCTCAGCGGGGGCTCCTACAATGAGCAGTTCTTC.

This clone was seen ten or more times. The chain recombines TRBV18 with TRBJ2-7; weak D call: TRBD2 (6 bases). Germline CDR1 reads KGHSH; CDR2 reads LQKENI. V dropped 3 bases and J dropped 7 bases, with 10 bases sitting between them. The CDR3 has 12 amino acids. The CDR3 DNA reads TGTGCCAGCTCACCCGCGGGGTCAGAGCAGTACTTC. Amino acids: CASSPAGSEQYF.

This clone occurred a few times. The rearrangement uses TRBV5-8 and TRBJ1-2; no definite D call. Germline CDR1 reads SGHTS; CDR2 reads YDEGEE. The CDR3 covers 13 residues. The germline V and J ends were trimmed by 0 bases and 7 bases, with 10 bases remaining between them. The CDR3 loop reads CASSLDNFVGYTF. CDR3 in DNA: TGTGCCAGCAGCTTGGACAATTTTGTTGGCTACACCTTC.

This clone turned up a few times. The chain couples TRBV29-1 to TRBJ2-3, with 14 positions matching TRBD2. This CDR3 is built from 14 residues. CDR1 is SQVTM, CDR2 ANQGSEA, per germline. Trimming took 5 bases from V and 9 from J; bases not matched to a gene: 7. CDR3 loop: CSVPTSGRAETQYF. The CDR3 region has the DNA TGCAGCGTTCCGACTAGCGGGAGGGCCGAGACGCAGTATTTT.

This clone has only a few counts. The CDR3: CASSLGAIGGRGTDTQYF. The CDR3 nucleotides are TGTGCCAGCAGTTTAGGGGCAATAGGCGGGAGAGGCACAGATACGCAGTATTTT. This chain joins TRBV27 and TRBJ2-3, with TRBD2 identical over 7 bases. The CDR3 consists of 18 residues. The germline CDR1 and CDR2 sequences are MNHEY and SMNVEV (reference sequence). The V and J ends lost 2 bases and 1 base, in that order; junction bases with no gene match: 12.

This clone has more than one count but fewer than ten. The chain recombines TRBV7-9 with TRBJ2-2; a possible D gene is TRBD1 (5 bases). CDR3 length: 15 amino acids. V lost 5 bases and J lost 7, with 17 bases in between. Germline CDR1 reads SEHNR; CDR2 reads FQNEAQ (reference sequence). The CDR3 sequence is CASSPDSRQFGELFF. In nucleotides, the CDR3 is TGTGCCAGCAGCCCCGACTCAAGACAGTTCGGGGAGCTGTTTTTT.

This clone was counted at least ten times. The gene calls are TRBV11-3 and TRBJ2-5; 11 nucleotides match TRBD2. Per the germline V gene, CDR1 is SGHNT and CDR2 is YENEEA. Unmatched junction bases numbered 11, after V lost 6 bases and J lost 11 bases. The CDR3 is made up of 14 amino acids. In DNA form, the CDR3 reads TGTGCCAGCAGTCCGGGACTAGCGGAGGCGGAACAGTACTTC. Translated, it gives CASSPGLAEAEQYF.